Presented here are 29 T cell receptor beta chains from one specimen sequenced in a study of blood T cell repertoires in COVID-19. The data were produced by immunoSEQ multiplex PCR, yet TCRdb's version contains in-frame clones alone and is incomplete. The top ten clones hold 5.5% of a sample with 200,000 to 250,000 clones, over 70% of them seen once. The sequencing sample was made of peripheral blood. The receptors were gathered from a woman aged 70 to 79 with acute or convalescent COVID-19.

V usage is TRBV6-2 or TRBV6-3 and J usage is TRBJ1-4; D is unclear. This CDR3 comprises 14 residues. Trimming stripped 6 bases from V and 0 bases from J, with 8 bases between. Per germline, CDR1 MNHEY and CDR2 SVGEGT. The CDR3 loop is CASSRAATNEKLFF. Here the CDR3 DNA reads TGTGCCAGCAGCCGGGCAGCAACTAATGAAAAACTGTTTTTT.

The chain couples TRBV30 to TRBJ2-7, with D possibly TRBD2 on 7 matching bases. Trimming took 1 base from V and 0 from J, leaving 13 bases between them. Germline loops: CDR1 GTSNPN, CDR2 SVGIG (reference sequence). This CDR3 has 15 residues. The DNA of the CDR3 is TGTGCCTGGAGTGCGGGGGGCTCAAGCTCCTACGAGCAGTACTTC. It specifies CAWSAGGSSSYEQYF.

V usage is TRBV11-3 and J usage is TRBJ2-5; 11 bases fit TRBD1. The trim removed 2 bases at V and 4 bases at J, leaving 6 bases unmatched. The CDR3 loop spans 16 amino acids. The germline V gene encodes CDR1 SGHNT and CDR2 YENEEA. The CDR3 region has the DNA TGTGCCAGCAGCTTAAGGACAGGGGGCCGCACAGAGACCCAGTACTTC. Its translation is CASSLRTGGRTETQYF. The entire variable domain, with the rest obtained from reference TRBV11-3 and TRBJ2-5, is as follows: EAGVVQSPRYKIIEKKQPVAFWCNPISGHNTLYWYLQNLGQGPELLIRYENEEAVDDSQLPKDRFSAERLKGVDSTLKIQPAELGDSAVYLCASSLRTGGRTETQYFGPGTRLLVL.

This clone was counted once. J is TRBJ2-3 and V is TRBV5-1, with 10 nucleotides matching TRBD2. The CDR3 has 17 residues. The V gene end was trimmed by 1 base and the J gene end by 0 bases; junction bases not matched to a gene: 5. CDR1 is SGHRS, CDR2 YFSETQ, per germline. The CDR3 DNA sequence: TGCGCCAGCAGCTTGAGCACTAGCGGGACTAGCACAGATACGCAGTATTTT. Its translation is CASSLSTSGTSTDTQYF.

This sequence joins TRBV5-1 and TRBJ1-5; D remains unclear. The germline V and J ends were trimmed by 4 bases and 4 bases, with 12 bases remaining between them. The length of the CDR3 is 14 residues. Germline V gene lookup returns CDR1 SGHRS and CDR2 YFSETQ. The CDR3 spells CASSIGDGNQPQHF. CDR3 nucleotide sequence: TGCGCCAGCAGCATCGGGGATGGTAATCAGCCCCAGCATTTT.

V gene TRBV7-2 combines with J gene TRBJ1-2; TRBD1 matches at 7 bases. Germline V lookup: CDR1 SGHTA, CDR2 FQGNSA. This CDR3 comprises 15 residues. J lost 7 bases, V lost 2 bases, and 10 bases had no gene match. In DNA, the CDR3 is TGTGCCAGCAGCTTAATAAACAGGGGAGTCAGTGGCTACACCTTC. Translating it yields CASSLINRGVSGYTF. Combining the CDR3 with reference TRBV7-2 and TRBJ1-2 gives the whole variable domain GAGVSQSPSNKVTEKGKDVELRCDPISGHTALYWYRQSLGQGLEFLIYFQGNSAPDKSGLPSDRFSAERTGGSVSTLTIQRTQQEDSAVYLCASSLINRGVSGYTFGSGTRLTVV.

The rearrangement joins TRBV4-1 to TRBJ2-7, with 8 bases that match TRBD1. CDR1 is MGHRA, CDR2 YSYEKL, per germline. Germline trimming cut 5 bases from V and 5 bases from J; bases unmatched to any gene: 11. This CDR3 has 15 amino acids. CDR3 protein: CASSDGGQGADEQYF. In DNA, the CDR3 is TGCGCCAGCAGCGACGGGGGCCAGGGGGCTGACGAGCAGTACTTC.

The chain is built from TRBV7-9 and TRBJ2-7, with unresolved D. The CDR3 is 15 amino acids. Germline loops: CDR1 SEHNR, CDR2 FQNEAQ (reference sequence). V was cut by 0 bases and J by 2 bases, with 11 bases left in between. CDR3 nucleotide sequence: TGTGCCAGCAGCTTAGCCCTCGGGTCACCCTACGAGCAGTACTTC. It translates to CASSLALGSPYEQYF.

This clone was picked up a small number of times. This sequence joins TRBV5-6 and TRBJ1-4, with TRBD1 identical over 10 bases. In germline, CDR1 is SGHDT, CDR2 YYEEEE. This CDR3 spans 15 amino acids. The junction had 5 bases not matched to a gene; V was cut back by 3 bases and J by 6 bases. The CDR3 DNA follows: TGTGCCAGCAGCTCTAGACAGGGGGCTGATGAAAAACTGTTTTTT. This encodes CASSSRQGADEKLFF.

This clone was found many times. The rearrangement links TRBV28 to TRBJ2-3; 8 positions agree with TRBD2. V shed 5 bases, J shed 0 bases, and the junction held 13 bases outside the gene matches. Germline V CDR1 and CDR2: MDHEN, SYDVKM. CDR3 size: 18 residues. The CDR3 here is CASSTPFSIAGSTDTQYF. The DNA of the CDR3 is TGTGCCAGCAGTACTCCCTTTTCAATAGCGGGGAGCACAGATACGCAGTATTTT.

The CDR3: CASSWPRGRGHEKLFF. The CDR3 bases are TGTGCCAGCAGCTGGCCACGGGGGAGAGGTCATGAAAAACTGTTTTTT. V usage is TRBV11-2 and J usage is TRBJ1-4, with D tentatively TRBD1 (5 bases). Trimming pared 4 bases from V and 6 bases from J, leaving 18 bases between. The germline gives CDR1 SGHAT, CDR2 FQNNGV. The CDR3 totals 16 residues.

The chain uses TRBV10-2 and TRBJ1-1, with D maybe TRBD1 (5 bases). Germline loops: CDR1 WSHSY, CDR2 SAAADI. CDR3 size: 13 residues. The V end lost 5 bases, the J end lost 1 base, and 8 bases lay between the germline ends. CDR3 region: CASSLQENTEAFF. CDR3 nucleotide sequence: TGCGCCAGCAGTCTACAGGAGAACACTGAAGCTTTCTTT.

V gene TRBV18 combines with J gene TRBJ1-2; TRBD1 matches 9 bases. After removal of 5 bases from V and 4 bases from J, the junction contained 17 bases not matched to a gene. Germline CDR1 KGHSH, CDR2 LQKENI. This CDR3 is 18 amino acids long. CDR3 sequence: CASSKTRTGVTPTYGYTF. CDR3 in DNA: TGTGCCAGCTCAAAGACCCGGACAGGGGTCACCCCTACCTATGGCTACACCTTC.

Many counts were recorded for this clone. V and J are TRBV7-3 and TRBJ2-2, with D tentatively TRBD2 (5 bases). CDR3 length: 19 amino acids. V lost 0 bases to trimming and J lost 0 bases, with 17 bases between them. Looked up from germline, CDR1 is SGHTA and CDR2 is FQGTGA. The CDR3 DNA sequence: TGTGCCAGCAGCTTAACGGGCGGGCCATATGGGCCGAACACCGGGGAGCTGTTTTTT. Its translation is CASSLTGGPYGPNTGELFF.

The chain joins TRBV12-5 to TRBJ2-1; D may be TRBD2 (6 bases). V was pared by 5 bases and J by 4 bases, with 12 bases between. Per germline, CDR1 LGHNT and CDR2 FRNRAP. The CDR3 consists of 14 residues. Here the CDR3 DNA reads TGTGCTAGTGGTCCGGGACTGCGGTACAATGAGCAGTTCTTC. It yields the protein CASGPGLRYNEQFF.

This chain connects TRBV10-3 to TRBJ2-5; the match to TRBD1 covers 8 bases. After removal of 2 bases from V and 5 bases from J, the junction contained 10 bases not matched to a gene. The CDR3 is 16 amino acids. Per germline, CDR1 ENHRY and CDR2 SYGVKD. As DNA, the CDR3 is TGTGCCATCAGTGAGGGGCCAGGGGGCTTGAGGGAGACCCAGTACTTC. Protein sequence: CAISEGPGGLRETQYF.

This sequence joins TRBV7-9 and TRBJ1-1; unclear D gene. The CDR3 loop spans 15 amino acids. Germline V gives CDR1 SEHNR, CDR2 FQNEAQ (reference sequence). Between the trimmed V and J ends, which lost 3 bases and 1 base, there was a span of 12 bases. The CDR3 protein is CASSFSGLSNTEAFF. In nucleotides, the CDR3 is TGTGCCAGCAGCTTTTCGGGTCTTTCGAACACTGAAGCTTTCTTT.

There are a few counts of this clone. J is TRBJ1-2 and V is TRBV7-2, with D uncertain. Germline assignment: CDR1 SGHTA and CDR2 FQGNSA. This CDR3 has 14 residues. Trimming cost V 1 base and J 3 bases, with 9 bases left between them. CDR3 bases: TGTGCCAGCAGCTTAGGGTTGGTAGACTATGGCTACACCTTC. Residues: CASSLGLVDYGYTF.

The chain recombines TRBV6-4 with TRBJ2-4, with TRBD2 identical over 11 bases. CDR3 size: 15 residues. Unmatched junction bases numbered 3, after V lost 5 bases and J lost 3 bases. The germline V gene has CDR1 MRHNA and CDR2 SNTAGT. The CDR3 loop is CASSWLAGGKNIQYF. The DNA of the CDR3 is TGTGCCAGCAGTTGGCTAGCGGGGGGCAAAAACATTCAGTACTTC.

This clone was recorded a few times. This chain joins TRBV6-5 and TRBJ2-7; the D gene is possibly TRBD2 (7 bases). V lost 7 bases and J 6 bases, leaving 16 bases between the germline ends. The CDR3 spans 13 residues. Germline V CDR1 and CDR2: MNHEY, SVGAGI. The CDR3 here is CASTYRGGFEQYF. DNA for the CDR3: TGTGCCAGCACTTATAGGGGGGGGTTCGAGCAGTACTTC.

The CDR3 DNA sequence: TGTGCCAGCAGCCAATCGGGATATGAGCAGTTCTTC. Its protein product is CASSQSGYEQFF. V is TRBV2 and J is TRBJ2-1; D possibly corresponds to TRBD2 (5 bases). CDR3 length: 12 residues. Trimming stripped 6 bases from V and 8 bases from J, with 11 bases between. Germline CDR1 and CDR2: SNHLY and FYNNEI. Full variable domain (outside the CDR3, taken from reference TRBV2 and TRBJ2-1): EPEVTQTPSHQVTQMGQEVILRCVPISNHLYFYWYRQILGQKVEFLVSFYNNEISEKSEIFDDQFSVERPDGSNFTLKIRSTKLEDSAMYFCASSQSGYEQFFGPGTRLTVL.

There are a few counts of this clone. The CDR3, as DNA: TGTGCCAGCAGTTCGGACAGGGTAGGCTACACCTTC. It translates to CASSSDRVGYTF. V is TRBV12-3 or TRBV12-4 and J is TRBJ1-2, with 8 bases fitting TRBD1. Unmatched junction bases numbered 3, after V lost 4 bases and J lost 8 bases. The CDR3 sequence is 12 residues long.

The V call is TRBV19, the J call TRBJ2-1; 10 positions agree with TRBD2. Germline values: CDR1 LNHDA, CDR2 SQIVND (reference sequence). The CDR3 has 15 residues. After removal of 5 bases from V and 0 bases from J, the junction contained 1 base not matched to a gene. CDR3 region: CASSPSGSSYNEQFF. The CDR3 DNA reads TGTGCCAGTAGTCCTAGCGGGAGCTCCTACAATGAGCAGTTCTTC.

The rearrangement uses TRBV27 and TRBJ1-1, with D perhaps TRBD1 (5 bases). The germline V gene has CDR1 MNHEY and CDR2 SMNVEV (reference sequence). V dropped 7 bases and J dropped 5 bases, with 20 bases sitting between them. The CDR3 is made up of 15 amino acids. Here the CDR3 DNA reads TGTGCCAGCACCCCCGGCCCCCAGGGAGGGACTGAAGCTTTCTTT. Translation: CASTPGPQGGTEAFF.

This chain joins TRBV3-1 (or the pseudogene TRBV3-2) and TRBJ2-7, with 15 bases identical to TRBD2. The length of the CDR3 is 15 residues. V dropped 6 bases and J dropped 4; count of bases not matched to a gene: 4. The germline CDR1 and CDR2 sequences are LGHDT and YNNKEL (reference sequence). The CDR3 protein is CASSDGLAGGYEQYF. The CDR3 DNA follows: TGTGCCAGCAGTGACGGACTAGCGGGAGGGTACGAGCAGTACTTC.

This chain links TRBV10-1 with TRBJ2-1, with TRBD1 matching 8 bases. The CDR3 covers 13 residues. The trim removed 11 bases at V and 9 bases at J, leaving 12 bases unmatched. Germline-derived CDR1 and CDR2 are WNHNN and SYGVQD (reference sequence). CDR3 protein: CASSDRVLAEQFF. As DNA, the CDR3 is TGCGCCTCGTCGGACAGGGTACTTGCTGAGCAGTTCTTC.

V and J are TRBV11-1 and TRBJ1-5; 7 bases fit TRBD1. With V trimmed by 5 bases and J by 5 bases, 9 bases remained unmatched. The CDR3 consists of 15 residues. CDR1 is SGHAT and CDR2 is FQDESV in the germline V gene (reference sequence). The DNA of the CDR3 is TGTGCCAGCAGCCCCTCCGGACAGGAAGATCAGCCCCAGCATTTT. Translated, it gives CASSPSGQEDQPQHF.

The chain recombines TRBV5-1 with TRBJ1-2, with 11 bases identical to TRBD1. The CDR3 has 16 amino acids. CDR1 is SGHRS, CDR2 YFSETQ, per germline. Losses at the gene ends were 4 bases for V and 5 bases for J; bases not matched to a gene: 10. Written as DNA, the CDR3 is TGCGCCAGCAGCAACCCCGGGACAGGGGGTGGGTATGGCTACACCTTC. Its translation: CASSNPGTGGGYGYTF. The complete variable domain, with remaining parts taken from reference TRBV5-1 and TRBJ1-2, reads KAGVTQTPRYLIKTRGQQVTLSCSPISGHRSVSWYQQTPGQGLQFLFEYFSETQRNKGNFPGRFSGRQFSNSRSEMNVSTLELGDSALYLCASSNPGTGGGYGYTFGSGTRLTVV.

The chain's CDR3 is CASSPTSGTDTQYF. The CDR3 nucleotides read TGTGCCAGCAGTCCGACTAGCGGCACAGATACGCAGTATTTT. The V call is TRBV6-5, the J call TRBJ2-3, with 8 positions matching TRBD2. The germline V gene encodes CDR1 MNHEY and CDR2 SVGAGI. This CDR3 is 14 amino acids long. Unmatched junction bases numbered 2, after V lost 5 bases and J lost 1 base.